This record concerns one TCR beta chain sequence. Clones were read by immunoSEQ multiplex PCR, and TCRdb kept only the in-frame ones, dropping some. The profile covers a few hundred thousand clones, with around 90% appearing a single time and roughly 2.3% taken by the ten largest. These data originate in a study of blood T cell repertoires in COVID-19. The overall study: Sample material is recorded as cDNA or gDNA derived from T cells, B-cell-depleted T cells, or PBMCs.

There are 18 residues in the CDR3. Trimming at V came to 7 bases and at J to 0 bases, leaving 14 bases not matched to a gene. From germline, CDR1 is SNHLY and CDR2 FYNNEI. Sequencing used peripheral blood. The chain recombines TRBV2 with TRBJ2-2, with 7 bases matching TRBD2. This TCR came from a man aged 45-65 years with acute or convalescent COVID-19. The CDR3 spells CASTGTGRTRSNTGELFF. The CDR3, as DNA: TGTGCCAGCACCGGGACCGGCCGGACTAGGTCGAACACCGGGGAGCTGTTTTTT.